This T cell receptor (beta chain) was retrieved from a study of blood T cell repertoires in COVID-19. Study background: Samples of COVID-19 (acute and convalescent) were obtained from the United States, Italy and Spain. PBMCs, B-cell-depleted T cells, or T cells were the source of the cDNA or gDNA that made up the material.

Germline trimming cut 7 bases from V and 8 bases from J; bases unmatched to any gene: 10. The CDR3 sequence is 14 residues long. Germline V gene lookup returns CDR1 SGHRS and CDR2 YFSETQ. Some clones are missing from TCRdb's copy, which holds only in-frame ones; the method was immunoSEQ multiplex PCR. The sample lists 300,000 to 350,000 clones; 88% were seen once. The rearrangement joins TRBV5-1 to TRBJ1-2; 11 nucleotides line up with TRBD1. This TCR came from a woman in her 30s with COVID-19, enrolled during active disease. Sequencing used peripheral blood. The CDR3 reads CASGDRGNRDGYTF. CDR3 DNA: TGCGCCAGCGGGGACAGGGGGAACAGGGACGGCTACACCTTC.